This TCR beta chain was profiled in a study of cytomegalovirus exposure and HLA in healthy donors. Study-level results: For presence/absence analyses, sequencing depth was assumed to be roughly uniform across donors. A later analysis reported that several of the most significant clusters appeared to be linked to common viral pathogens, among them Epstein-Barr virus. Later, TCR association rates were found to vary by HLA locus, highest for DRB1 and lowest for HLA-C. Most of the TCR beta V segments (in an earlier analysis) were productive either about 87% or about 30% of the time.

PCR amplification relied on 60 Vbeta primers (plus 13 Jbeta primers). Assay used: immunoSEQ multiplex PCR; TCRdb lists only in-frame clones, some missing. The data hold approximately 150,000 clones, with over 75% observed a single time. Comments on this clone: Its antigen is not known.

This CDR3 comprises 17 residues. V was clipped by 5 bases and J by 3 bases; unmatched bases: 8. CDR1 and CDR2 (germline): SQVTM, ANQGSEA. V usage is TRBV29-1 and J usage is TRBJ2-2; 14 bases fit TRBD2. Sequencing was performed on PBMCs. This TCR was sampled from a woman under 40 in good health and CMV-seronegative. The CDR3 loop reads CSVPKGLAGADTGELFF. The CDR3 DNA follows: TGCAGCGTTCCCAAGGGACTAGCGGGAGCAGACACCGGGGAGCTGTTTTTT.